These T cell receptor beta chains were read from a single sample in a study of blood T cell repertoires in COVID-19. Only in-frame clones appear in the TCRdb table, and some are missing; sequencing was by immunoSEQ multiplex PCR. The sample lists fewer than 500,000 clones; 75% to 90% were seen once. Material for sequencing was PBMCs or T cells enriched from blood (not recorded which). These receptors originate from a man aged 25-45 years who had recovered from COVID-19. The CDR3 runs from the conserved cysteine through the conserved F or W. The D gene is left open where the match is weak. The size entry is marked missing in some rows and otherwise reads once, few, many or a size class.

TRBD2,TRBJ2-1,TRBV4-1,.,CASSQTPAGGDEQFF,TGCGCCAGCAGCCAGACTCCAGCGGGAGGTGATGAGCAGTTCTTC
TRBD2,TRBJ2-7,TRBV28,.,CASRTSGTYEQYF,TGTGCCAGCAGGACTAGCGGTACCTACGAGCAGTACTTC
.,TRBJ2-7,TRBV3-1/TRBV3-2,.,CASSQDLQYEQYF,TGTGCCAGCAGCCAAGATTTACAGTACGAGCAGTACTTC
TRBD2,TRBJ2-7,TRBV6-9,.,CASSYTSGPSSYEQYF,TGTGCCAGCAGTTATACTAGCGGGCCCTCTTCCTACGAGCAGTACTTC
.,TRBJ1-6,TRBV14,.,CASSQWAGLSPLHF,TGTGCCAGCAGCCAGTGGGCGGGCCTCTCACCCCTCCACTTT
.,TRBJ2-7,TRBV11-2,.,CASSLRDTLPTYEQYF,TGTGCCAGCAGCTTAAGAGACACGCTGCCGACCTACGAGCAGTACTTC
TRBD1,TRBJ1-1,TRBV7-2,few,CASSLTGGAGTEAFF,TGTGCCAGCAGCTTGACAGGGGGCGCGGGCACTGAAGCTTTCTTT
TRBD2,TRBJ2-1,TRBV7-2,once,CASSLQRGGLVNNEQFF,TGTGCCAGCAGCCTCCAAAGAGGGGGACTAGTCAACAATGAGCAGTTCTTC
.,TRBJ1-2,TRBV4-1,.,CASSHRTMEGYTF,TGCGCCAGCAGCCACAGAACTATGGAGGGCTACACCTTC
.,TRBJ2-1,TRBV10-3,.,CAISELSASSYNEQFF,TGTGCCATCAGTGAGCTCAGCGCTAGCTCCTACAATGAGCAGTTCTTC
.,TRBJ1-1,TRBV5-1,.,CASSKDGDTEAFF,TGCGCCAGCAGCAAGGACGGGGACACTGAAGCTTTCTTT
.,TRBJ2-7,TRBV11-2,.,CASSLRAQTSFYEQYF,TGTGCCAGCAGCTTACGTGCACAGACGAGTTTCTACGAGCAGTACTTC
.,TRBJ2-3,TRBV18,.,CASSPFEGTYTDTQYF,TGTGCCAGCTCACCGTTCGAGGGGACATACACAGATACGCAGTATTTT
.,TRBJ1-2,TRBV2,.,CASRQRHSNYGYTF,TGTGCCAGCAGGCAACGACATTCTAACTATGGCTACACCTTC
TRBD1,TRBJ1-6,TRBV2,once,CASSTGESNSPLHF,TGTGCCAGCAGCACAGGGGAAAGTAATTCACCCCTCCACTTT
.,TRBJ1-1,TRBV4-2,few,CASSRDGQPNTEAFF,TGTGCCAGCAGCCGGGATGGACAGCCGAACACTGAAGCTTTCTTT
.,TRBJ1-2,TRBV7-9,.,CASSLASVYYGYTF,TGTGCCAGCAGCTTAGCATCCGTATACTATGGCTACACCTTC
.,TRBJ1-2,TRBV19,.,CASSIDFAANYGYTF,TGTGCCAGTAGTATAGATTTTGCAGCTAACTATGGCTACACCTTC
.,TRBJ1-5,TRBV2,.,CASSVIRVSGQPQHF,TGTGCCAGCAGTGTTATCAGGGTATCAGGTCAGCCCCAGCATTTT
TRBD1,TRBJ1-4,TRBV4-1,.,CASSQGQGATNEKLFF,TGCGCCAGCAGCCAAGGACAGGGGGCAACTAATGAAAAACTGTTTTTT
.,TRBJ1-4,TRBV3-1/TRBV3-2,.,CASSQPLAEGEKLFF,TGTGCCAGCAGCCAACCGCTAGCAGAGGGTGAAAAACTGTTTTTT
TRBD1,TRBJ1-3,TRBV28,.,CASRGQPGNTIYF,TGTGCCAGCAGGGGACAGCCTGGAAACACCATATATTTT
TRBD2,TRBJ2-3,TRBV18,.,CASSPRGSTDTQYF,TGTGCCAGCTCACCGCGGGGGAGCACAGATACGCAGTATTTT
.,TRBJ1-2,TRBV18,.,CASSPSSTSDYGYTF,TGTGCCAGCTCACCAAGCTCGACATCCGACTATGGCTACACCTTC
.,TRBJ2-3,TRBV3-1/TRBV3-2,.,CASSHGEGGPTDTQYF,TGTGCCAGCAGCCATGGAGAGGGCGGGCCCACAGATACGCAGTATTTT
.,TRBJ1-6,TRBV5-6,.,CASSLRPSGRDNSPLHF,TGTGCCAGCAGCCTCCGCCCTTCGGGGAGGGATAATTCACCCCTCCACTTT
.,TRBJ1-1,TRBV5-1,.,CASSLAGVTEAFF,TGCGCCAGCAGCTTGGCCGGTGTTACTGAAGCTTTCTTT
.,TRBJ1-1,TRBV18,.,CASQQGGNTEAFF,TGTGCCAGCCAACAAGGGGGGAACACTGAAGCTTTCTTT
TRBD1,TRBJ2-7,TRBV7-2,.,CASSSETGAYEQYF,TGTGCCAGCAGCTCTGAGACAGGGGCCTACGAGCAGTACTTC
TRBD1,TRBJ2-1,TRBV20-1,.,CSAQQGYEQFF,TGCAGTGCTCAACAGGGGTATGAGCAGTTCTTC
.,TRBJ2-5,TRBV13,.,CASSPTRRETQYF,TGTGCCAGCAGCCCCACTAGGAGAGAGACCCAGTACTTC
TRBD1,TRBJ2-7,TRBV4-2,.,CASSQDRDRGIYEQYF,TGTGCCAGCAGCCAAGATCGGGACAGGGGGATCTACGAGCAGTACTTC
.,TRBJ2-7,TRBV11-2,.,CASSERDTTYEQYF,TGTGCCAGCAGCGAACGGGACACGACCTACGAGCAGTACTTC
.,TRBJ2-7,TRBV5-4,.,CASSLGRDLAYEQYF,TGTGCCAGCAGCTTGGGGCGGGACTTGGCTTACGAGCAGTACTTC
TRBD1,TRBJ1-2,TRBV20-1,.,CSASTDRGRYGYTF,TGCAGTGCTAGTACAGACAGGGGTCGGTATGGCTACACCTTC
.,TRBJ1-5,TRBV19,.,CASSIITGGAGQPQHF,TGTGCCAGTAGTATTATCACGGGGGGCGCAGGGCAGCCCCAGCATTTT
TRBD1,TRBJ2-2,TRBV2,.,CASSEGAPGTGELFF,TGTGCCAGCAGCGAGGGGGCGCCGGGGACCGGGGAGCTGTTTTTT
TRBD1,TRBJ1-1,TRBV28,.,CASSRGQGKAFF,TGTGCCAGCAGTCGCGGACAGGGAAAGGCTTTCTTT
.,TRBJ2-1,TRBV6-5,.,CASRVLPSYNEQFF,TGTGCCAGCCGAGTCCTACCCTCCTACAATGAGCAGTTCTTC
TRBD1,TRBJ2-4,TRBV28,.,CASSPRQGVIAKNIQYF,TGTGCCAGCAGTCCACGACAGGGGGTGATAGCCAAAAACATTCAGTACTTC
.,TRBJ1-6,TRBV10-2,.,CASWQGVTHSPLHF,TGCGCCTCCTGGCAGGGTGTAACCCACTCACCCCTCCACTTT
TRBD2,TRBJ2-2,TRBV29-1,.,CSASSGSGDTGELFF,TGCAGCGCTTCTAGCGGGAGTGGTGACACCGGGGAGCTGTTTTTT
.,TRBJ1-4,TRBV30,.,CAWSVEGLNEKLFF,TGTGCCTGGAGTGTAGAGGGTCTTAATGAAAAACTGTTTTTT
.,TRBJ1-5,TRBV28,.,CASSLFGNQPQHF,TGTGCCAGCAGTTTATTCGGCAATCAGCCCCAGCATTTT
TRBD1,TRBJ1-4,TRBV3-1/TRBV3-2,.,CASSQAGTGGHEKLFF,TGTGCCAGCAGCCAGGCCGGGACAGGGGGTCATGAAAAACTGTTTTTT
.,TRBJ1-6,TRBV28,.,CASSSPPGKDSPLHF,TGTGCCAGCAGTTCCCCCCCAGGGAAAGATTCACCCCTCCACTTT